Presented here are 26 T cell receptor beta chains from one specimen sequenced in a study of OX40 agonist ivuxolimab in advanced cancers. The table came from immunoSEQ multiplex PCR; TCRdb's copy has only in-frame clones and leaves some out. The sample consists of around 67,000 clones, about 86% of them appearing once. Sequenced material: CD4+ or CD8+ T cells sorted from blood, taken in a trial of the OX40 agonist ivuxolimab. Receptor source: an adult with an advanced solid tumor such as melanoma, head and neck, liver or kidney cancer.

This clone showed up just a few times. The J gene is TRBJ1-1, the V gene TRBV7-9; TRBD1 aligns across 7 bases. Germline V gene sequence: CDR1 SEHNR, CDR2 FQNEAQ (reference sequence). The V segment lost 5 bases and the J segment 7 bases; nucleotides outside the gene matches: 7. The CDR3 consists of 13 residues. This CDR3 reads CASSRGQEDEAFF. For the CDR3, the DNA is TGTGCCAGCAGCCGAGGACAGGAAGATGAAGCTTTCTTT.

V and J are TRBV4-2 and TRBJ1-5; 9 positions match TRBD1. Germline CDR1 and CDR2: LGHNA and YNFKEQ. Trimming at V came to 5 bases and at J to 4 bases, leaving 3 bases not matched to a gene. This CDR3 comprises 14 residues. CDR3 sequence (DNA): TGTGCCAGCAGCATCGGGACAGGGAATCAGCCCCAGCATTTT. Amino acid sequence: CASSIGTGNQPQHF.

V gene TRBV30 combines with J gene TRBJ1-2; D possibly corresponds to TRBD1 (5 bases). The germline CDR1 and CDR2 sequences are GTSNPN and SVGIG (reference sequence). The CDR3 has 14 amino acids. V was pared by 0 bases and J by 7 bases, with 15 bases between. Here the CDR3 reads CAWSVLRGWGGYTF. Written as DNA, the CDR3 is TGTGCCTGGAGTGTACTCCGGGGGTGGGGTGGCTACACCTTC.

The J gene is TRBJ2-3, the V gene TRBV11-3; D is perhaps TRBD1 (5 bases). The V gene lost 3 bases and the J gene lost 4 bases, with 11 bases spanning the gap. The CDR3 sequence is 14 residues long. Germline V lookup: CDR1 SGHNT, CDR2 YENEEA. CDR3 DNA: TGTGCCAGCAGCTTGACCTTAGGGGCAGATACGCAGTATTTT. It encodes CASSLTLGADTQYF.

This clone was observed once. In DNA form, the CDR3 reads TGTGCCTGGGCAACGAAACCGGGACAGGGGGCTGGAAGTACTGAAGCTTTCTTT. Its translation is CAWATKPGQGAGSTEAFF. The chain has TRBV30 and TRBJ1-1, with 12 bases fitting TRBD1. The CDR3 contains 18 residues. Trimming cost V 5 bases and J 5 bases; bases outside gene matches: 18. CDR1 and CDR2 (germline): GTSNPN, SVGIG (reference sequence).

The rearrangement joins TRBV5-5 to TRBJ2-2; D possibly uses TRBD1 or TRBD2 (7 bases each). Trimming took off 3 bases at V and 4 bases at J, with 13 bases between the two ends. The germline CDR1 and CDR2 sequences are SGHKS and YYEKEE (reference sequence). The CDR3 consists of 15 residues. CDR3 loop: CASSWGGQTTGELFF. The CDR3 nucleotides are TGTGCCAGCAGCTGGGGGGGACAGACCACCGGGGAGCTGTTTTTT.

J is TRBJ1-1 and V is TRBV7-8; D might be TRBD1 (5 bases). The CDR3 extends over 16 amino acids. Trimming pared 1 base from V and 0 bases from J, leaving 12 bases between. Germline CDR1 is SGHVS and CDR2 is FQNEAQ. The CDR3, as DNA: TGTGCCAGCAGCTTAGTGGGGGGGAACATGAACACTGAAGCTTTCTTT. Its translation: CASSLVGGNMNTEAFF.

V is TRBV7-2 and J is TRBJ1-1; D remains ambiguous. The CDR3 contains 12 residues. CDR1 and CDR2 from the germline V gene are SGHTA and FQGNSA. The germline V and J ends were trimmed by 3 bases and 2 bases, with 4 bases remaining between them. The CDR3 here is CASSFGNTEAFF. The CDR3 DNA reads TGTGCCAGCAGCTTTGGCAACACTGAAGCTTTCTTT.

The V gene is TRBV23-1, the J gene TRBJ1-6, with D perhaps TRBD1 (6 bases). TRBV23-1 is noted as an ORF with a role that remains uncertain. Trimming cost V 0 bases and J 3 bases, with 9 bases left between them. CDR3 length: 16 amino acids. In nucleotides, the CDR3 is TGCGCCAGCAGTCAATCGAGACAGGTCTATAATTCACCCCTCCACTTT. It encodes CASSQSRQVYNSPLHF.

The genes are TRBV6-5 and TRBJ1-2, with TRBD1 matching 12 bases. The CDR3 extends over 15 amino acids. Looked up from germline, CDR1 is MNHEY and CDR2 is SVGAGI. The V segment lost 2 bases and the J segment 8 bases; nucleotides outside the gene matches: 6. The CDR3 is CASSYGGQGARGYTF. In DNA form, the CDR3 reads TGTGCCAGCAGTTACGGGGGACAGGGGGCGAGGGGCTACACCTTC.

The chain employs TRBV7-9 and TRBJ1-5; D not certain. The CDR3 loop spans 15 amino acids. Germline assignment: CDR1 SEHNR and CDR2 FQNEAQ (reference sequence). Trimming removed 4 bases from V and 3 bases from J, with 13 bases in between. The CDR3 loop is CASSSTFSTNQPQHF. The CDR3 nucleotides are TGTGCCAGCAGCTCCACGTTTTCAACCAATCAGCCCCAGCATTTT.

This clone was detected once. The rearrangement links TRBV9 to TRBJ2-7; possible D gene TRBD2, 5 bases. V lost 1 base, J lost 4 bases, and 15 bases lay in between. Germline assignment: CDR1 SGDLS and CDR2 YYNGEE. This CDR3 spans 15 amino acids. CDR3 DNA sequence: TGTGCCAGCAGCGTATCGGGAACCCTAAAATACGAGCAGTACTTC. Translation gives CASSVSGTLKYEQYF.

This chain uses TRBV19 with TRBJ2-7; 15 nucleotides align to TRBD2. Germline V gene sequence: CDR1 LNHDA, CDR2 SQIVND (reference sequence). This CDR3 comprises 16 residues. V lost 1 base, J lost 2 bases, and 0 bases stayed unmatched. CDR3 nucleotide sequence: TGTGCCAGTAGTATAGGGACTAGCGGGAGGGCCTACGAGCAGTACTTC. Translation gives CASSIGTSGRAYEQYF.

CDR3 protein: CASSARRNLNQPQHF. In nucleotides, the CDR3 is TGTGCCAGCAGCGCACGACGGAACCTCAATCAGCCCCAGCATTTT. The genes are TRBV21-1 and TRBJ1-5. TRBV21-1 is a pseudogene locus. The CDR3 runs 15 residues.

The rearrangement joins TRBV5-1 to TRBJ2-1; 9 nucleotides line up with TRBD2. Germline lookup yields CDR1 SGHRS and CDR2 YFSETQ. Trimming removed 2 bases from V and 7 bases from J; junction bases left unmatched: 10. This CDR3 is 16 amino acids long. In nucleotides, the CDR3 is TGCGCCAGCAGCTTAGGACTAGCGCCTCTCGGGAATGAGCAGTTCTTC. This codes for CASSLGLAPLGNEQFF. The variable domain in full, completed from reference TRBV5-1 and TRBJ2-1, reads KAGVTQTPRYLIKTRGQQVTLSCSPISGHRSVSWYQQTPGQGLQFLFEYFSETQRNKGNFPGRFSGRQFSNSRSEMNVSTLELGDSALYLCASSLGLAPLGNEQFFGPGTRLTVL.

The genes are TRBV10-3 and TRBJ2-7; 9 nucleotides match TRBD1. The CDR3 covers 15 residues. Losses at the gene ends were 3 bases for V and 5 bases for J; bases not matched to a gene: 8. Germline CDR1 and CDR2: ENHRY and SYGVKD. The CDR3 DNA is TGTGCCATCAGTGATGAGACAGGGGGTTATGACGAGCAGTACTTC. Translating gives CAISDETGGYDEQYF.

The CDR3 coding sequence is TGTGCCAGCTCTCAGACCTACGAGCAGTACTTC. Its translation is CASSQTYEQYF. V gene TRBV18 combines with J gene TRBJ2-7, with D hard to call. CDR1 KGHSH and CDR2 LQKENI come from the germline V gene. V lost 6 bases to trimming and J lost 2 bases, with 5 bases between them. The CDR3 is made up of 11 amino acids.

The chain combines TRBV29-1 with TRBJ2-1; the match to TRBD2 covers 14 bases. The CDR3 extends over 16 amino acids. After removal of 1 base from V and 10 bases from J, the junction contained 9 bases not matched to a gene. Germline CDR1 and CDR2: SQVTM and ANQGSEA. The CDR3 nucleotides read TGCAGCGTTGAAGGGAAGCGGGGACTAGCGGGGGCCGAGCAGTTCTTC. Translated: CSVEGKRGLAGAEQFF.

As concerns this clone: Other DNA sequences within the sample encode an identical CDR3. The chain uses TRBV5-1 and TRBJ1-1; 8 nucleotides align to TRBD1. Germline V lookup: CDR1 SGHRS, CDR2 YFSETQ. V dropped 1 base and J dropped 4; count of bases not matched to a gene: 3. CDR3 length equals 14 residues. CDR3 sequence reads: CASSLQGAGTEAFF. The DNA of the CDR3 is TGCGCCAGCAGCTTGCAGGGGGCAGGCACTGAAGCTTTCTTT. The whole variable domain, filled in from reference TRBV5-1 and TRBJ1-1, reads KAGVTQTPRYLIKTRGQQVTLSCSPISGHRSVSWYQQTPGQGLQFLFEYFSETQRNKGNFPGRFSGRQFSNSRSEMNVSTLELGDSALYLCASSLQGAGTEAFFGQGTRLTVV.

The rearrangement joins TRBV5-4 to TRBJ1-5, with no clear D. CDR1 is SGHNT and CDR2 is YYREEE in the germline V gene (reference sequence). The CDR3 contains 14 residues. V lost 5 bases and J 4 bases, leaving 13 bases between the germline ends. The DNA for the CDR3 is TGTGCCAGCAGGCTCCCGCCCAGGAATCAGCCCCAGCATTTT. Amino acid sequence: CASRLPPRNQPQHF.

The V and J genes are TRBV7-2 and TRBJ2-3, with 7 bases that match TRBD2. The CDR3 is made up of 17 amino acids. CDR1 and CDR2 (germline): SGHTA, FQGNSA. The V and J ends lost 4 bases and 0 bases, in that order; junction bases with no gene match: 10. Written as DNA, the CDR3 is TGTGCCAGCAGCTCGCCCTTCGGGGGGATAAGCACAGATACGCAGTATTTT. Translated, it gives CASSSPFGGISTDTQYF.

The V gene is TRBV7-6, the J gene TRBJ2-5; maybe TRBD2 (5 bases). CDR1 is SGHVS and CDR2 is FNYEAQ in the germline V gene. This CDR3 spans 16 amino acids. The V and J ends lost 0 bases and 2 bases respectively, with 13 bases between them. The CDR3 DNA sequence: TGTGCCAGCAGCTTAGCGGGGATAGCGCAACAAGAGACCCAGTACTTC. Translated: CASSLAGIAQQETQYF.

V gene TRBV7-9 combines with J gene TRBJ2-7; D is unclear. Trimming removed 1 base at V and 12 bases at J, with 10 bases between. The length of the CDR3 is 11 residues. CDR1 SEHNR and CDR2 FQNEAQ come from the germline V gene (reference sequence). The CDR3 reads CASSLVEVLYF. The CDR3 nucleotides read TGTGCCAGCAGCTTAGTTGAGGTTCTGTACTTC.

The V and J genes are TRBV19 and TRBJ1-5; D perhaps matches TRBD1 (5 bases). This CDR3 is built from 16 residues. Trimming took 4 bases from V and 6 from J, leaving 19 bases between them. Germline CDR1 and CDR2: LNHDA and SQIVND (reference sequence). The CDR3 protein is CASSTPGRGRGQPQHF. The CDR3 DNA is TGTGCCAGTAGTACCCCGGGCCGGGGGAGGGGTCAGCCCCAGCATTTT.

This chain links TRBV6-6 with TRBJ2-1, with D perhaps assigned TRBD1 or TRBD2 (5 bases each). The germline V gene has CDR1 MNHNY and CDR2 SVGAGI (reference sequence). Trimming pared 5 bases from V and 6 bases from J, leaving 14 bases between. This CDR3 is built from 14 residues. CDR3 bases: TGTGCCAGCAGTCCGTCCCGGGACGGCAATGAGCAGTTCTTC. Amino acid sequence: CASSPSRDGNEQFF.

The chain is built from TRBV4-3 and TRBJ1-1; 9 bases agree with TRBD1. The ends lost 4 bases at V and 5 bases at J; junction bases unmatched: 11. The CDR3 loop spans 16 amino acids. CDR1 and CDR2 from the germline V gene are LGHNA and YSLEER. CDR3 nucleotide sequence: TGCGCCAGCAGCCTTTTCGCGACAGGGGGGCGGACTGAAGCTTTCTTT. Translated, it gives CASSLFATGGRTEAFF.